This TCR beta chain appears in the sequencing data of a study of Ad26.COV2.S vaccination and SARS-CoV-2 variants. Germline trimming cut 6 bases from V and 4 bases from J; bases unmatched to any gene: 11. The CDR3 is 16 residues long. Germline V CDR1 and CDR2: MNHEY, SVGEGT. Noted treatment: 15 to 20 received Ad26.COV2.S at low or high dose, single or two shots; roughly five received placebo; per-sample allocation not given. Each sample was drawn 63 days after the first injection (of vaccine or placebo). Repertoires were generated with immunoSEQ multiplex PCR, while TCRdb's copy carries only in-frame clones and drops some. The profile covers about 350,000 clones, with around nine tenths appearing a single time and about 10% taken by the ten largest.

This TCR was sampled from a person aged 18-60 years who received the Ad26.COV2.S COVID-19 vaccine or a placebo. The genes are TRBV6-2 or TRBV6-3 and TRBJ2-7; TRBD2 agrees at 11 bases. Source: peripheral blood, taken in a trial of Ad26.COV2.S vaccine versus placebo. Here the CDR3 reads CASSRRLAGLQYEQYF. As DNA, the CDR3 is TGTGCCAGCAGCCGACGACTAGCGGGATTACAGTACGAGCAGTACTTC.